This T cell receptor (beta chain) is drawn from a study of blood T cells in healthy people across ages. The V gene lost 6 bases and the J gene lost 4 bases, with 12 bases spanning the gap. This CDR3 spans 12 amino acids. The germline V gene encodes CDR1 DFQATT and CDR2 SNEGSKA (reference sequence). Through a sample-barcoded 5' primer and a J-beta primer mix, a second PCR was run for about 7 to 12 cycles. TCRdb redid the calling of the 5' RACE reads with MiXCR, one entry per CDR3 protein. The sample gives about 640,000 distinct CDR3 sequences, about 53% of which show up once; approximately 40% is in the top ten.

The TCR comes from a man in his sixties in good health. The chain links TRBV20-1 to TRBJ1-2, with D possibly matching TRBD1 (5 bases). Material: blood. CDR3 in amino acids: CSAPLGAYGYTF. The CDR3 DNA sequence: TGCAGTGCCCCGCTCGGGGCCTATGGCTACACCTTC.